Each of the 32 T cell receptor beta chains below was sequenced from the same sample in a study of blood T cell repertoires in COVID-19. Only in-frame clones appear in the TCRdb table, and some are missing; sequencing was by immunoSEQ multiplex PCR. The sample consists of 60,000 to 90,000 clones, about 85% of them appearing once. Specimen: peripheral blood. These TCRs come from a man aged 55 to 69 with active or convalescent COVID-19.

This clone was counted once. This chain uses TRBV5-1 with TRBJ2-7, with TRBD1 identical over 9 bases. In germline, CDR1 is SGHRS, CDR2 YFSETQ. V dropped 3 bases and J dropped 5; count of bases not matched to a gene: 12. The CDR3 consists of 16 residues. The CDR3 DNA is TGCGCCAGCAGCTGGTTACAGGGGGCATTAGTAAACGAGCAGTACTTC. It is translated as CASSWLQGALVNEQYF.

This chain links TRBV6-1 with TRBJ1-1; D might be TRBD1 (5 bases). The CDR3 is made up of 13 amino acids. Per the germline V gene, CDR1 is MNHNS and CDR2 is SASEGT. The V end was cut by 3 bases, the J end by 3 bases, with 8 bases between. The CDR3 sequence: CASSDGTDTEAFF. CDR3 in DNA: TGTGCCAGCAGTGACGGGACTGACACTGAAGCTTTCTTT.

The V and J genes are TRBV7-2 and TRBJ2-3; TRBD1 might be the D (5 bases). CDR3 size: 14 residues. The V end lost 6 bases, the J end lost 2 bases, and 12 bases lay between the germline ends. Germline values: CDR1 SGHTA, CDR2 FQGNSA. This CDR3 reads CASSHKGATDTQYF. The CDR3 nucleotides are TGTGCCAGCAGTCATAAAGGGGCCACAGATACGCAGTATTTT. Complete variable domain (other parts from reference TRBV7-2 and TRBJ2-3): GAGVSQSPSNKVTEKGKDVELRCDPISGHTALYWYRQSLGQGLEFLIYFQGNSAPDKSGLPSDRFSAERTGGSVSTLTIQRTQQEDSAVYLCASSHKGATDTQYFGPGTRLTVL.

The chain carries TRBV5-4 and TRBJ2-3; possible D gene TRBD1, 5 bases. The CDR3 runs to 16 residues. Trimming removed 2 bases at V and 2 bases at J, with 15 bases between. Germline V gives CDR1 SGHNT, CDR2 YYREEE (reference sequence). The CDR3 DNA reads TGTGCCAGCAGCTTAGGGGCTGGACATTTCACAGATACGCAGTATTTT. The encoded protein is CASSLGAGHFTDTQYF. Complete variable domain (other parts from reference TRBV5-4 and TRBJ2-3): ETGVTQSPTHLIKTRGQQVTLRCSSQSGHNTVSWYQQALGQGPQFIFQYYREEENGRGNFPPRFSGLQFPNYSSELNVNALELDDSALYLCASSLGAGHFTDTQYFGPGTRLTVL.

This clone was counted a single time. The chain recombines TRBV11-3 with TRBJ2-3, with D possibly being TRBD2 (5 bases). Germline-derived CDR1 and CDR2 are SGHNT and YENEEA. Between the trimmed V and J ends, which lost 7 bases and 2 bases, there was a span of 10 bases. The CDR3 covers 13 residues. The CDR3 region is CASIGRDTDTQYF. The CDR3 region has the DNA TGTGCCAGCATAGGCCGGGACACAGATACGCAGTATTTT.

The rearrangement links TRBV7-9 to TRBJ1-5; D is undetermined. V lost 7 bases to trimming and J lost 4 bases, with 8 bases between them. Germline loops: CDR1 SEHNR, CDR2 FQNEAQ (reference sequence). The CDR3 is made up of 12 amino acids. This CDR3 reads CASTDTNQPQHF. DNA for the CDR3: TGTGCCAGCACCGACACAAATCAGCCCCAGCATTTT.

The chain combines TRBV7-2 with TRBJ2-5; 8 bases are a match to TRBD2. Germline V gene data show CDR1 as SGHTA and CDR2 as FQGNSA. Trimming cost V 5 bases and J 0 bases; bases outside gene matches: 8. CDR3 length: 16 amino acids. The CDR3 DNA sequence: TGTGCCAGCAGCCTCAGACTAGCGATGTACCAAGAGACCCAGTACTTC. Translating it yields CASSLRLAMYQETQYF.

This clone appeared a few times. The DNA of the CDR3 is TGTGCCAGCTCACCACCTGGAGGGTCCTACGAGCAGTACTTC. Amino acids: CASSPPGGSYEQYF. The V gene is TRBV18, the J gene TRBJ2-7; D perhaps matches TRBD2 (6 bases). The CDR3 sequence is 14 residues long. Germline CDR1 reads KGHSH; CDR2 reads LQKENI. Deletions cut 0 bases from V and 1 base from J, with 7 bases between.

The rearrangement links TRBV5-1 to TRBJ1-5; perhaps TRBD1 as D (5 bases). The germline V and J ends were trimmed by 5 bases and 1 base, with 13 bases remaining between them. Germline V lookup: CDR1 SGHRS, CDR2 YFSETQ. The CDR3 covers 15 residues. The CDR3 here is CASSMDAGSNQPQHF. Written as DNA, the CDR3 is TGCGCCAGCAGTATGGACGCAGGGAGCAATCAGCCCCAGCATTTT.

The chain joins TRBV7-3 to TRBJ1-1, with D possibly TRBD1 on 6 matching bases. The CDR3 runs to 14 residues. Germline V gene sequence: CDR1 SGHTA, CDR2 FQGTGA. V lost 5 bases and J 4 bases, leaving 14 bases between the germline ends. CDR3 sequence (DNA): TGTGCCAGCAGCCCGTCACAGGGAAGCACTGAAGCTTTCTTT. Amino acids: CASSPSQGSTEAFF.

CDR3 nucleotides: TGTGCCAGCAGTACCCTTTCAGGGAACTCCTACGAGCAGTACTTC. Translation gives CASSTLSGNSYEQYF. This sequence joins TRBV6-5 and TRBJ2-7; possibly TRBD1 for D (5 bases). CDR1 is MNHEY, CDR2 SVGAGI, per germline. V gave up 5 bases and J gave up 0 bases, with 14 bases separating them. The CDR3 contains 15 residues.

The rearrangement links TRBV7-8 to TRBJ2-5, with 9 bases that match TRBD2. With 5 bases clipped from V and 5 bases from J, the junction kept 12 bases outside the gene matches. The CDR3 spans 16 residues. Germline assignment: CDR1 SGHVS and CDR2 FQNEAQ. CDR3 nucleotides: TGTGCCAGCAGCACCCATGGAGCGGGGGGAGGGGAGACCCAGTACTTC. Protein: CASSTHGAGGGETQYF. The entire variable domain, with the rest obtained from reference TRBV7-8 and TRBJ2-5, is as follows: GAGVSQSPRYKVAKRGQDVALRCDPISGHVSLFWYQQALGQGPEFLTYFQNEAQLDKSGLPSDRFFAERPEGSVSTLKIQRTQQEDSAVYLCASSTHGAGGGETQYFGPGTRLLVL.

V gene TRBV7-2 combines with J gene TRBJ2-3, with 8 bases that match TRBD2. V was clipped by 2 bases and J by 2 bases; unmatched bases: 9. The germline V gene has CDR1 SGHTA and CDR2 FQGNSA. The CDR3 consists of 17 residues. This CDR3 is CASSLNGRGAPTDTQYF. In DNA, the CDR3 is TGTGCCAGCAGCTTAAACGGGCGGGGGGCCCCCACAGATACGCAGTATTTT. Supplemented by reference TRBV7-2 and TRBJ2-3, the full variable domain reads GAGVSQSPSNKVTEKGKDVELRCDPISGHTALYWYRQSLGQGLEFLIYFQGNSAPDKSGLPSDRFSAERTGGSVSTLTIQRTQQEDSAVYLCASSLNGRGAPTDTQYFGPGTRLTVL.

V usage is TRBV19 and J usage is TRBJ1-2; 7 nucleotides match TRBD1. The CDR3 contains 14 residues. Germline-derived CDR1 and CDR2 are LNHDA and SQIVND (reference sequence). With V trimmed by 6 bases and J by 5 bases, 9 bases remained unmatched. CDR3 amino acids: CASSDSGQLYGYTF. The CDR3, as DNA: TGTGCCAGTAGCGACTCGGGACAGTTATATGGCTACACCTTC.

The CDR3 DNA reads TGTGCCAGCAGATCTAGACGGTTGAACACTGAAGCTTTCTTT. Protein product: CASRSRRLNTEAFF. The chain joins TRBV7-2 to TRBJ1-1; D is unclear. V gave up 6 bases and J gave up 0 bases, with 11 bases separating them. From germline, CDR1 is SGHTA and CDR2 FQGNSA. The CDR3 sequence is 14 residues long.

This sequence joins TRBV27 and TRBJ1-2, with 8 bases matching TRBD1. J was trimmed by 6 bases and V by 5 bases; bases with no gene match: 11. From germline, CDR1 is MNHEY and CDR2 SMNVEV (reference sequence). CDR3 size: 15 residues. This CDR3 is CASSPIRGQVDGYTF. CDR3 bases: TGTGCCAGCAGTCCCATCAGGGGGCAGGTGGATGGCTACACCTTC.

This clone has a single count. V gene TRBV19 combines with J gene TRBJ2-1, with TRBD2 identical over 7 bases. The V and J ends lost 10 bases and 2 bases, in that order; junction bases with no gene match: 8. Germline CDR1 LNHDA, CDR2 SQIVND (reference sequence). CDR3 length: 14 residues. CDR3 in amino acids: CATSETSTYNEQFF. In DNA form, the CDR3 reads TGTGCCACCTCCGAGACTAGCACCTACAATGAGCAGTTCTTC. Based on the CDR3 plus reference TRBV19 and TRBJ2-1, the full variable domain is DGGITQSPKYLFRKEGQNVTLSCEQNLNHDAMYWYRQDPGQGLRLIYYSQIVNDFQKGDIAEGYSVSREKKESFPLTVTSAQKNPTAFYLCATSETSTYNEQFFGPGTRLTVL.

The chain carries TRBV25-1 and TRBJ2-7; 9 positions agree with TRBD1. V lost 2 bases and J lost 3; bases outside the gene matches: 2. The germline V gene encodes CDR1 MGHDK and CDR2 SYGVNS. This CDR3 has 14 residues. The CDR3 is CASSEGGQGYEQYF. The CDR3 bases are TGTGCCAGCAGTGAAGGGGGACAGGGCTACGAGCAGTACTTC.

This chain connects TRBV10-2 to TRBJ2-3; 12 nucleotides align to TRBD2. The CDR3 is 17 amino acids. V lost 2 bases to trimming and J lost 5 bases; unmatched junction nucleotides: 8. CDR1 is WSHSY and CDR2 is SAAADI in the germline V gene. Here the CDR3 DNA reads TGCGCCAGCAGTGAGGCTAGCGGGGGGGCCAGGTTAGATACGCAGTATTTT. Protein sequence: CASSEASGGARLDTQYF.

The rearrangement links TRBV18 to TRBJ1-1; D perhaps matches TRBD1 (5 bases). Germline CDR1 KGHSH, CDR2 LQKENI. Trimming took 6 bases from V and 8 from J, leaving 16 bases between them. The CDR3 is 13 amino acids. CDR3 coding DNA: TGTGCCAGCTCTGCTACGGGGGATGGGGAAGCTTTCTTT. This translates into CASSATGDGEAFF.

The genes are TRBV4-3 and TRBJ2-5; D unresolved. The germline V and J ends were trimmed by 1 base and 5 bases, with 11 bases remaining between them. The CDR3 is 14 residues long. Per germline, CDR1 LGHNA and CDR2 YSLEER. CDR3 sequence (DNA): TGCGCCAGCAGCCAAGGGCTGGCGGCGGAGACCCAGTACTTC. It translates to CASSQGLAAETQYF.

V usage is TRBV7-2 and J usage is TRBJ1-6; 9 nucleotides line up with TRBD1. V gave up 3 bases and J gave up 6 bases; unmatched junction bases: 3. The CDR3 is 15 residues long. Germline loops: CDR1 SGHTA, CDR2 FQGNSA. The CDR3 DNA reads TGTGCCAGCAGCTTTCTGACAGGGGGTAATTCACCCCTCCACTTT. Translated: CASSFLTGGNSPLHF. Combining the CDR3 with reference TRBV7-2 and TRBJ1-6 gives the whole variable domain GAGVSQSPSNKVTEKGKDVELRCDPISGHTALYWYRQSLGQGLEFLIYFQGNSAPDKSGLPSDRFSAERTGGSVSTLTIQRTQQEDSAVYLCASSFLTGGNSPLHFGNGTRLTVT.

J is TRBJ2-2 and V is TRBV9, with D possibly TRBD1 on 6 matching bases. CDR3 length: 13 residues. From germline, CDR1 is SGDLS and CDR2 YYNGEE. Trimming removed 7 bases from V and 5 bases from J, with 12 bases in between. CDR3 loop: CASGQFATGELFF. The CDR3 DNA follows: TGTGCCAGCGGACAGTTCGCGACCGGGGAGCTGTTTTTT.

The V gene is TRBV5-1, the J gene TRBJ1-2; 7 bases match TRBD1. Losses at the gene ends were 0 bases for V and 3 bases for J; bases not matched to a gene: 5. Germline lookup yields CDR1 SGHRS and CDR2 YFSETQ. The CDR3 has 15 amino acids. The CDR3 here is CASSLVGRGDYGYTF. In DNA, the CDR3 is TGCGCCAGCAGCTTGGTCGGCAGGGGGGACTATGGCTACACCTTC. The variable domain in full, with the rest retrieved from reference TRBV5-1 and TRBJ1-2, is KAGVTQTPRYLIKTRGQQVTLSCSPISGHRSVSWYQQTPGQGLQFLFEYFSETQRNKGNFPGRFSGRQFSNSRSEMNVSTLELGDSALYLCASSLVGRGDYGYTFGSGTRLTVV.

The V call is TRBV7-2, the J call TRBJ2-7, with D possibly matching TRBD2 (6 bases). The germline CDR1 and CDR2 sequences are SGHTA and FQGNSA. The CDR3 contains 11 residues. Trimming pared 6 bases from V and 6 bases from J, leaving 9 bases between. The CDR3 DNA sequence: TGTGCCAGCAGGGTGGGAGGCGAGCAGTACTTC. The encoded protein is CASRVGGEQYF.

Written as DNA, the CDR3 is TGTGCCAGTAACTACAACTATGGCTACACCTTC. Protein product: CASNYNYGYTF. V usage is TRBV19 and J usage is TRBJ1-2; D gene uncertain. The CDR3 runs 11 residues. The germline V gene encodes CDR1 LNHDA and CDR2 SQIVND (reference sequence). V shed 7 bases and J shed 2 bases, with 5 bases lying between them.

The chain uses TRBV7-9 and TRBJ1-1; D is possibly TRBD1 (6 bases). There are 14 residues in the CDR3. CDR1 is SEHNR and CDR2 is FQNEAQ in the germline V gene (reference sequence). Between the trimmed V and J ends, which lost 6 bases and 1 base, there was a span of 12 bases. CDR3 region: CASSRQATNTEAFF. For the CDR3, the DNA is TGTGCCAGCAGTAGACAGGCGACGAACACTGAAGCTTTCTTT.

The J gene is TRBJ1-2, the V gene TRBV24-1; D may be TRBD1 (5 bases). This CDR3 region has 15 residues. Trimming pared 4 bases from V and 8 bases from J, leaving 19 bases between. Germline V gives CDR1 KGHDR, CDR2 SFDVKD. CDR3 nucleotide sequence: TGTGCCACCAGTGAGCGGGACGGTTATAGGATGGGCTACACCTTC. This codes for CATSERDGYRMGYTF.

The rearrangement links TRBV2 to TRBJ1-5; the match to TRBD1 covers 8 bases. There are 14 residues in the CDR3. Germline V gene sequence: CDR1 SNHLY, CDR2 FYNNEI. Unmatched junction bases numbered 2, after V lost 6 bases and J lost 1 base. As DNA, the CDR3 is TGTGCCAGCAGGGGACAGGTGAGCAATCAGCCCCAGCATTTT. The encoded protein is CASRGQVSNQPQHF.

This rearrangement joins TRBV19 to TRBJ2-5; TRBD1 aligns across 7 bases. V lost 8 bases to trimming and J lost 5 bases; unmatched junction nucleotides: 5. The CDR3 loop spans 12 amino acids. Germline V lookup: CDR1 LNHDA, CDR2 SQIVND (reference sequence). CDR3 coding DNA: TGTGCCAGTGGACAGGTACAGGAGACCCAGTACTTC. This encodes CASGQVQETQYF.

The rearrangement links TRBV19 to TRBJ1-1, with 11 positions matching TRBD1. The CDR3 sequence is 16 residues long. V was clipped by 7 bases and J by 4 bases; unmatched bases: 11. CDR1 and CDR2 (germline): LNHDA, SQIVND (reference sequence). CDR3 region: CASNPGQGDSGTEAFF. CDR3 sequence (DNA): TGTGCCAGTAACCCGGGACAGGGGGATTCGGGCACTGAAGCTTTCTTT.

The V call is TRBV19, the J call TRBJ1-2; 11 nucleotides match TRBD1. The CDR3 covers 14 residues. Trimming at V came to 6 bases and at J to 3 bases, leaving 3 bases not matched to a gene. Germline values: CDR1 LNHDA, CDR2 SQIVND (reference sequence). The CDR3 nucleotides read TGTGCCAGTAGGGGACAGGGGGAGTACTATGGCTACACCTTC. Translated, it gives CASRGQGEYYGYTF.